This is a list of T cell receptor beta chains from one sample in a study of blood T cell repertoires in COVID-19. Method: immunoSEQ multiplex PCR; TCRdb's copy keeps in-frame clones and lacks some. Of 80,000 or so clones detected, about four fifths appear once; the ten largest clones hold approximately 40%. The sample consisted of peripheral blood. The receptors stem from an elderly man with acute or convalescent COVID-19. CDR3s include the opening cysteine and the closing phenylalanine or tryptophan. The D gene is left open where the match is weak. Clone size, where shown, is once, few, many, or a class for clones that have expanded.

j_gene,d_gene,v_gene,abundance,CDR3nt,CDR3aa
TRBJ1-2,TRBD1,TRBV19,NA,TGTGCCAGTAGTAGGGACAGGGGATCCTATGGCTACACCTTC,CASSRDRGSYGYTF
TRBJ2-7,TRBD2,TRBV18,once,TGTGCCAGCTCACCACGGACTAGCGGCTTCTCCTACGAGCAGTACTTC,CASSPRTSGFSYEQYF
TRBJ2-5,NA,TRBV7-9,NA,TGTGCCAGCAGCTTGAGAACAGGGTGGGGAGAGACCCAGTACTTC,CASSLRTGWGETQYF
TRBJ2-1,TRBD2,TRBV18,NA,TGTGCCAGCTCACCACTAACTAGCGCGTACAATGAGCAGTTCTTC,CASSPLTSAYNEQFF
TRBJ2-1,NA,TRBV7-3,NA,TGTGCCAGCAGCTTGGACGGGAGCTCCTACAATGAGCAGTTCTTC,CASSLDGSSYNEQFF
TRBJ1-3,NA,TRBV10-3,few,TGTGCCATCAGTGAAGGAGACCCGAGCTCTGGAAACACCATATATTTT,CAISEGDPSSGNTIYF
TRBJ1-2,TRBD1,TRBV12-3/TRBV12-4,few,TGTGCCAGCAGCCCTGACAGGGCCAATGGCTACACCTTC,CASSPDRANGYTF
TRBJ2-7,NA,TRBV29-1,NA,TGCAGCGTTGAAGAATATCGCGGTTCCGAGCAGTACTTC,CSVEEYRGSEQYF
TRBJ1-1,NA,TRBV27,NA,TGTGCCAGCAGTTTGGGCCAGGGGAGAAGCCCTGAAGCTTTCTTT,CASSLGQGRSPEAFF
TRBJ1-5,NA,TRBV7-8,NA,TGTGCCAGCAGCGCCCTTACCGCTCAGGGAAATCAGCCCCAGCATTTT,CASSALTAQGNQPQHF
TRBJ1-1,NA,TRBV4-3,NA,TGCGCCAGCAGCCAAGGTATTCTGAACACTGAAGCTTTCTTT,CASSQGILNTEAFF
TRBJ2-1,TRBD2,TRBV6-5,NA,TGTGCCAGCAGGTCTAGCGGGAGCTATCATGAGCAGTTCTTC,CASRSSGSYHEQFF
TRBJ1-3,NA,TRBV20-1,NA,TGCAGTGCTAGTAAAGAAACAGGCACTGGAAACACCATATATTTT,CSASKETGTGNTIYF
TRBJ1-1,NA,TRBV4-1,NA,TGCGCCAGCAGCCAAGTTCTTCAGTTGGCAATGAACACTGAAGCTTTCTTT,CASSQVLQLAMNTEAFF
TRBJ1-1,TRBD1,TRBV28,NA,TGTGCCACTACGGGGGGGACAGGGGGAATTCGGGGTAAAGCTTTCTTT,CATTGGTGGIRGKAFF
TRBJ2-1,NA,TRBV9,NA,TGTGCCAGCAGCGTAGGAGGGAATAGCTACAATGAGCAGTTCTTC,CASSVGGNSYNEQFF
TRBJ2-5,TRBD1,TRBV7-2,NA,TGTGCCAGCAGCTCACAGGGGGTAACGGCCCAGTACTTC,CASSSQGVTAQYF
TRBJ2-3,NA,TRBV3-1/TRBV3-2,NA,TGTGCCAGCAGCTGTCTCACAGATACGCAGTATTTT,CASSCLTDTQYF
TRBJ2-1,TRBD2,TRBV4-3,NA,TGCGCCAGCAGCCAAGGCCACCTAGCGGGAGGCTACAATGAGCAGTTCTTC,CASSQGHLAGGYNEQFF
TRBJ2-2,NA,TRBV11-2,NA,TGTGCCAGCAGCTTAGTAGCAGGGGCGAACACCGGGGAGCTGTTTTTT,CASSLVAGANTGELFF
TRBJ2-3,NA,TRBV9,NA,TGTGCCAGCAGCGTACAAGTGGGAGGCACAGATACGCAGTATTTT,CASSVQVGGTDTQYF
TRBJ2-2,NA,TRBV5-4,NA,TGTGCCAGCAGCTTATACAGGGAAGGGGCCGGGGAGCTGTTTTTT,CASSLYREGAGELFF
TRBJ2-1,TRBD2,TRBV10-2,few,TGCGCCAGCAGTCTTGAAATAGCGGGCTCCCATGAGCAGTTCTTC,CASSLEIAGSHEQFF
TRBJ1-2,NA,TRBV7-2,NA,TGTGCCAGCACCGGGATTGCTAACTATGGCTACACCTTC,CASTGIANYGYTF
TRBJ1-1,NA,TRBV5-1,NA,TGCGCCAGCAGCTTGGACAACGGAGACACTGAAGCTTTCTTT,CASSLDNGDTEAFF
TRBJ2-5,TRBD1,TRBV5-1,NA,TGCGCCAGCCGACAGGGGGCGACAAAAGAGACCCAGTACTTC,CASRQGATKETQYF
TRBJ1-5,NA,TRBV4-2,NA,TGTGCCAGCAGCCAGTTACAGGCCAGCAATCAGCCCCAGCATTTT,CASSQLQASNQPQHF
TRBJ1-1,TRBD1,TRBV6-5,NA,TGTGCCAGCAGTATGACAGGGGCGCGGGACACTGAAGCTTTCTTT,CASSMTGARDTEAFF
TRBJ2-3,NA,TRBV15,NA,TGTGCCACCAGCAGAACCCGAGCTACGCAGTATTTT,CATSRTRATQYF
TRBJ2-4,NA,TRBV3-1/TRBV3-2,once,TGTGCCAGCAGCCAAGACCTAAACATTCAGTACTTC,CASSQDLNIQYF
TRBJ1-3,NA,TRBV28,NA,TGTGCCAGCAGCCTTTTCCGGTTAAGTGGAAACACCATATATTTT,CASSLFRLSGNTIYF
TRBJ2-7,NA,TRBV6-2/TRBV6-3,few,TGTGCCAGCAGTACTGGTCACGAGCAGTACTTC,CASSTGHEQYF
TRBJ2-2,NA,TRBV24-1,once,TGTGCCACCAGTGATTTGGGTCAGGGTCTAACCGGGGAGCTGTTTTTT,CATSDLGQGLTGELFF
TRBJ2-7,NA,TRBV7-9,NA,TGTGCCAGCAGCCCCGACAGGACCTACGAGCAGTACTTC,CASSPDRTYEQYF
TRBJ2-3,TRBD2,TRBV11-2,NA,TGTGCCAGCAGCCTTGAATGGGGACTACCTTCTAGGGATACGCAGTATTTT,CASSLEWGLPSRDTQYF
TRBJ2-3,TRBD2,TRBV19,NA,TGTGCCAGTAGTAGAACTAGCGGGAGGACGAATACGCAGTATTTT,CASSRTSGRTNTQYF
TRBJ2-3,TRBD2,TRBV18,NA,TGTGCCAGCTCACCACCGACGGGAGGGGCAGATACGCAGTATTTT,CASSPPTGGADTQYF
TRBJ2-7,NA,TRBV2,few,TGTGCCAGCACTAGGATAGCGACGGGCGAGCAGTACTTC,CASTRIATGEQYF
TRBJ2-2,TRBD2,TRBV16,few,TGTGCCAGCAGCCAATTGGCTAGCGGACTCACCGGGGAGCTGTTTTTT,CASSQLASGLTGELFF
TRBJ1-2,NA,TRBV30,few,TGTGCCTGGAGTCCGCGGGACGCTATGTCTAACTATGGCTACACCTTC,CAWSPRDAMSNYGYTF
TRBJ2-7,TRBD2,TRBV27,NA,TGTGCCAGCGCCGAGTGGGAGGGCCGTTACGAGCAGTACTTC,CASAEWEGRYEQYF
TRBJ1-6,NA,TRBV7-8,NA,TGTGCCAGCAGCTCTGGACCCACTAGCTCCTATAATTCACCCCTCCACTTT,CASSSGPTSSYNSPLHF
TRBJ2-5,TRBD2,TRBV5-1,NA,TGCGCCAGCAGCTTGGCCCTAGCGGGATCGTGGGAGACCCAGTACTTC,CASSLALAGSWETQYF
TRBJ1-3,NA,TRBV5-5,NA,TGTGCCAGCAGCTTCCGACCACAGGGCCACTCTGGAAACACCATATATTTT,CASSFRPQGHSGNTIYF
TRBJ2-3,NA,TRBV27,once,TGTGCCAGCAAAAGAACCAGAAGCACAGATACGCAGTATTTT,CASKRTRSTDTQYF
TRBJ1-3,TRBD1,TRBV18,NA,TGTGCCAGCTCAACCACGGGGACAGGGCTCGGAAACACCATATATTTT,CASSTTGTGLGNTIYF
TRBJ1-1,TRBD1,TRBV4-3,NA,TGCGCCAGCACTCGGGACAGCTACACTGAAGCTTTCTTT,CASTRDSYTEAFF
TRBJ2-3,NA,TRBV30,NA,TGTGCCTGGAGCTTGTCAGGGGCTAGCACAGATACGCAGTATTTT,CAWSLSGASTDTQYF
TRBJ1-3,TRBD1,TRBV29-1,few,TGCAGCGTCCTTATTCCGGGACAGGGTGTAAACACCATATATTTT,CSVLIPGQGVNTIYF
TRBJ1-2,NA,TRBV6-2/TRBV6-3,NA,TGTGCCAGCAGTTCCGGGACACTCTCCCCAGAGGGCTATGGCTACACCTTC,CASSSGTLSPEGYGYTF
TRBJ2-3,TRBD2,TRBV28,NA,TGTGCCAGCAGTTTGACAGCGGGAGGGCCTGGTACGCAGTATTTT,CASSLTAGGPGTQYF
TRBJ2-7,NA,TRBV6-6,few,TGTGCCAGCAGTTCCCCCGGGTCTCACTACGAGCAGTACTTC,CASSSPGSHYEQYF
TRBJ1-3,TRBD1,TRBV29-1,NA,TGCAGCGTTGTGACAGGGTCTGGAAACACCATATATTTT,CSVVTGSGNTIYF
TRBJ1-2,NA,TRBV28,NA,TGTGCCAGCAGTTTATCGGGATATGGCTACACCTTC,CASSLSGYGYTF
TRBJ2-6,NA,TRBV7-2,NA,TGTGCCAGCACCTTAAGTTCCGGCTCTGGGGCCAACGTCCTGACTTTC,CASTLSSGSGANVLTF
TRBJ2-7,TRBD2,TRBV3-1/TRBV3-2,NA,TGTGCCAGCAGTCAGGGACTAGCGGGGGGCCCCTACGAGCAGTACTTC,CASSQGLAGGPYEQYF
TRBJ2-1,TRBD2,TRBV5-4,NA,TGTGCCGGAAGAAGCGGGAACTCCTACAATGAGCAGTTCTTC,CAGRSGNSYNEQFF